These 9 T cell receptor beta chains were sequenced from one sample in a study of CD8 T cells in Susac syndrome (dated by TCRdb to the late 2010s). The method behind the library was the immunoSEQ multiplex PCR assay. RNA was extracted with the RNeasy kit and roughly 0.45 to 1 ug was reverse transcribed using random hexamers. The public reads were reprocessed in TCRdb via fastp at Q25 and MiXCR, keeping in-frame beta chains. Here each entry gathers all rows of one CDR3 protein and keeps the most common genes and DNA. The sample table contains about 120,000 distinct CDR3 sequences; only one count was recorded for roughly 94% of them. The top ten constitute around 0.27% of the sample. Sequencing input: CD8+ T cells from PBMCs. These receptors were collected from a human donor with Susac syndrome.

The chain uses TRBV5-6 and TRBJ2-1; D is unclear. V lost 6 bases and J 10 bases, leaving 14 bases between the germline ends. This CDR3 has 12 amino acids. Per germline, CDR1 SGHDT and CDR2 YYEEEE. CDR3 sequence (DNA): TGTGCCAGCACCCAAGGGAATTTGGAGCAGTTCTTC. Its protein product is CASTQGNLEQFF.

The J gene is TRBJ1-6, the V gene TRBV4-1, with D uncertain. This CDR3 is built from 15 residues. Trimming stripped 0 bases from V and 6 bases from J, with 9 bases between. Germline V gives CDR1 MGHRA, CDR2 YSYEKL. The CDR3 DNA is TGCGCCAGCAGCCAAGAACACGCGACTAATTCACCCCTCCACTTT. Translation: CASSQEHATNSPLHF.

The chain recombines TRBV4-2 with TRBJ2-3; 8 positions agree with TRBD2. J lost 0 bases, V lost 0 bases, and 8 bases had no gene match. Germline V gives CDR1 LGHNA, CDR2 YNFKEQ. The CDR3 covers 18 residues. The CDR3 DNA follows: TGTGCCAGCAGCCAAGATCGGGCTAGCGGGCCTAGCACAGATACGCAGTATTTT. Its protein product is CASSQDRASGPSTDTQYF.

The chain joins TRBV4-3 to TRBJ2-7; 10 bases match TRBD1. Germline assignment: CDR1 LGHNA and CDR2 YSLEER. Trimming at V came to 1 base and at J to 6 bases, leaving 6 bases not matched to a gene. The CDR3 extends over 15 amino acids. CDR3 amino acids: CASSQGTGGFFEQYF. The CDR3 DNA reads as TGCGCCAGCAGCCAAGGGACAGGGGGTTTCTTCGAGCAGTACTTC.

J is TRBJ2-1 and V is TRBV12-3 or TRBV12-4; D is perhaps TRBD2 (7 bases). The CDR3 runs to 12 residues. V dropped 7 bases and J dropped 7 bases, with 11 bases sitting between them. CDR3 in DNA: TGTGCCAGCACCGGGGGGCGGAATGAGCAGTTCTTC. This translates into CASTGGRNEQFF.

The chain employs TRBV29-1 and TRBJ2-1; D is ambiguous. The CDR3 contains 10 residues. CDR1 and CDR2 from the germline V gene are SQVTM and ANQGSEA. The germline V and J ends were trimmed by 5 bases and 5 bases, with 4 bases remaining between them. In DNA form, the CDR3 reads TGCAGCGTTAAGCACAATGAGCAGTTCTTC. It yields the protein CSVKHNEQFF.

The gene calls are TRBV29-1 and TRBJ1-1; no firm D call. The CDR3 runs to 8 residues. Germline V lookup: CDR1 SQVTM, CDR2 ANQGSEA. Trimming shortened V by 7 bases and J by 11 bases, and 8 bases separated the two germline ends. The CDR3 nucleotides read TGCAGCGGCCGCAGGGCTTTCTTT. Protein product: CSGRRAFF.

This clonotype has more than one count but fewer than ten. The chain uses TRBV7-9 and TRBJ1-1; D not resolved. Germline-derived CDR1 and CDR2 are SEHNR and FQNEAQ (reference sequence). The CDR3 contains 12 residues. Trimming cost V 6 bases and J 1 base, with 6 bases left between them. DNA of the CDR3: TGTGCCAGCAGGTTCGAGAACACTGAAGCTTTCTTT. This codes for CASRFENTEAFF.

This rearrangement joins TRBV2 to TRBJ2-5; the match to TRBD2 covers 13 bases. V lost 6 bases, J lost 1 base, and 8 bases stayed unmatched. The CDR3 spans 17 residues. CDR1 is SNHLY, CDR2 FYNNEI, per germline. CDR3 amino acids: CASSSGLAGKSQETQYF. CDR3 DNA sequence: TGTGCCAGCAGCTCGGGACTAGCGGGAAAGTCCCAAGAGACCCAGTACTTC.